This T cell receptor (beta chain) was documented in a study of T cells in Graves' hyperthyroidism and ophthalmopathy. J was trimmed by 4 bases and V by 5 bases; bases with no gene match: 9. Germline V gene data show CDR1 as SGHVS and CDR2 as FQNEAQ. The CDR3 has 17 amino acids. Of note for this clonotype: Its specificity is not known.

Study-wide results and limits: Most thyroid clonotypes expanded above 0.001 were also detected in blood.

RNA transcripts served as the template for amplifying TCR beta CDR3 regions. The TCR CDR3 first-round RT-PCR relied on the HTBI primer set. TCRdb re-analysed the multiplex PCR reads in MiXCR, keeping a single row per CDR3 protein. The table has 540,000 or so distinct CDR3 sequences, roughly 14% seen once. Newly diagnosed hyperthyroidism, duration under 2 months, in patients aged 18 to 65. Used for diagnoses were clinical symptoms, serum thyroxine and TRAb, thyroid ultrasound and orbital computed tomography. The receptor was isolated from a woman aged 30 to 39 with Graves' hyperthyroidism. The sequenced sample was blood. The chain has TRBV7-8 and TRBJ2-1; 12 nucleotides line up with TRBD2. The CDR3 DNA reads TGTGCCAGCAGCCCACTCCTCGGGACTAGCGGGTACAATGAGCAGTTCTTC. Protein product: CASSPLLGTSGYNEQFF.